This T cell receptor beta chain is drawn from a study of cytomegalovirus exposure and HLA in healthy donors. Study-wide background: Early released data comprised around 80 million unique TCRs from HLA-typed donors. Overall study findings and caveats: TCR beta chains associated with HLA were, in a later analysis, more clonally expanded than equally common others.

PCR amplification relied on 60 Vbeta primers (plus 13 Jbeta primers). The method was immunoSEQ multiplex PCR; TCRdb's version includes in-frame clones alone and lacks a portion of them. This repertoire shows 150,000 or so clones, roughly 77% found once; its top ten account for around 7.7%. A note on this clone: Antigen unknown.

Sequencing was carried out using PBMCs. This clonotype was sampled from a woman between 40 and 55 years old in good health and CMV-seropositive.

The CDR3 DNA follows: TGTGCCAGCAGTGTAGGGGTGGTCACTGAAGCTTTCTTT. This gives the protein CASSVGVVTEAFF. This chain joins TRBV2 and TRBJ1-1; tentatively, D is TRBD1 (5 bases). Trimming took off 4 bases at V and 4 bases at J, with 10 bases between the two ends. The CDR3 spans 13 residues. The germline V gene encodes CDR1 SNHLY and CDR2 FYNNEI.